Listed below are T cell receptor beta chains from one sample, sequenced in a study of shared clonotypes between healthy human individuals. Using immunoSEQ multiplex PCR, the repertoire was profiled, and TCRdb retains in-frame clones only, with some absent. The table shows approximately 1.4 million clones, with 95% to 99% occurring only once. Sequenced: naive CD4+ T cells sorted from blood. These receptors were taken from a young man in good health. The CDR3 runs from the conserved cysteine through the conserved F or W. D genes are given only for firm matches. Clone size is not always given. Where it is, it says once, few, many or a class for expanded clones.

TRBV18,TRBJ2-5,NA,NA,TGTGCCAGCTCACCACTAGGACAGTCGGGACTATACCAAGAGACCCAGTACTTC,CASSPLGQSGLYQETQYF
TRBV11-2,TRBJ2-6,NA,NA,TGTGCCAGCAGCTTTCGTGTGGCGTCTGGGGCCAACGTCCTGACTTTC,CASSFRVASGANVLTF
TRBV19,TRBJ2-4,NA,NA,TGTGCCAGTAGTATATTTCGGCGGGAACCTGGAAACATTCAGTACTTC,CASSIFRREPGNIQYF
TRBV5-1,TRBJ2-5,NA,TRBD2,TGCGCCAGCAGCTTGGACGCGGGAGCGTGGGAGACCCAGTACTTC,CASSLDAGAWETQYF
TRBV13,TRBJ2-3,NA,NA,TGTGCCAGCAGCAACACCGCCACAGATACGCAGTATTTT,CASSNTATDTQYF
TRBV28,TRBJ2-1,NA,TRBD2,TGTGCCAGCAGTCCGACACAGGGACTAGCGGGATCCTACAATGAGCAGTTCTTC,CASSPTQGLAGSYNEQFF
TRBV27,TRBJ2-3,once,NA,TGTGCCAGCAGTTTCTGGGGAGGTTCCCGAAGCACAGATACGCAGTATTTT,CASSFWGGSRSTDTQYF
TRBV7-2,TRBJ2-2,NA,TRBD2,TGTGCCAGCAGCTGGGGGCTAGCGGGAACCGGGGAGCTGTTTTTT,CASSWGLAGTGELFF
TRBV6-5,TRBJ1-1,NA,NA,TGTGCCAGCAGTTACTCGATCCCTTCCTCTTATGCTTTCTTT,CASSYSIPSSYAFF
TRBV19,TRBJ2-1,NA,NA,TGTGCCAGCGGGGAAGGTAGGAATGAGCAGTTCTTC,CASGEGRNEQFF
TRBV5-1,TRBJ2-5,NA,NA,TGCGCCAGCAGCTTGGGAGCAATCCAAGAGACCCAGTACTTC,CASSLGAIQETQYF
TRBV11-2,TRBJ1-2,once,TRBD1,TGTGCCAGCAGCGGCCGGGACAGGGAAGGCTACACCTTC,CASSGRDREGYTF
TRBV6-6,TRBJ1-5,NA,TRBD1,TGTGCCACCGCAGGAGACAGGGCCAATCAGCCCCAGCATTTT,CATAGDRANQPQHF
TRBV15,TRBJ2-2,NA,NA,TGTGCCACCAGCAGAGATTCGATTGGGAGTAGGCACACCGGGGAGCTGTTTTTT,CATSRDSIGSRHTGELFF
TRBV5-6,TRBJ2-7,NA,NA,TGTGCCAGCAGCTTGGCCCCCAGGGACGACTACGAGCAGTACTTC,CASSLAPRDDYEQYF
TRBV5-4,TRBJ2-7,NA,TRBD1,TGTGCCAGCAGCACGCGGGACAGGGGGCATACCTACGAGCAGTACTTC,CASSTRDRGHTYEQYF
TRBV5-1,TRBJ2-5,NA,NA,TGCGCCAGCAGCTCCCCCTCAGGCGCCAAAGAGACCCAGTACTTC,CASSSPSGAKETQYF
TRBV28,TRBJ1-2,NA,NA,TGTGCCAGCAGTTCGATGGGTCGTGAGGGCTACACCTTC,CASSSMGREGYTF
TRBV19,TRBJ1-4,NA,NA,TGTGCCAGTAGTATACCTCCCTTTGAAAAACTGTTTTTT,CASSIPPFEKLFF
TRBV10-1,TRBJ2-3,NA,TRBD2,TGCGCCAGCAGTGATGAAAGAGCGGGAGAATGGTCCGCAGATACGCAGTATTTT,CASSDERAGEWSADTQYF
TRBV9,TRBJ2-1,NA,TRBD2,TGTGCCAGCAGCGAAGCGGGAGGGCAGGTTGAGCAGTTCTTC,CASSEAGGQVEQFF
TRBV6-6,TRBJ2-7,NA,TRBD2,TGTGCCAGCAGTTACAATAGCGGGAGGAAAATCTACGAGCAGTACTTC,CASSYNSGRKIYEQYF
TRBV18,TRBJ1-2,NA,NA,TGTGCCAGCTCACGACAGGCGATGGAGTATGGCTACACCTTC,CASSRQAMEYGYTF
TRBV29-1,TRBJ2-7,once,NA,TGCAGCGTAGAGGGCTTAGGCGAGCAGTACTTC,CSVEGLGEQYF
TRBV9,TRBJ1-2,NA,NA,TGTGCCAGCAGCTACTCAGGGGTCTATGGCTACACCTTC,CASSYSGVYGYTF